One sample yielded the 17 T cell receptor beta chains listed below, sequenced in a study of blood T cell repertoires in COVID-19 (dated by TCRdb to about 2020). Receptor amplification or capture employed the immunoSEQ multiplex PCR assay. This immuneACCESS table, as held by TCRdb, lists in-frame sequences with V and J called but not all clones. Of the missing ones, under half trace to an unresolved V gene in checked studies; the others have no known cause. The table for this sample lists 80,000 or so clones; 70% to 90% of them were counted only once. About a tenth of the sample is held by the ten biggest clonotypes. The specimen sequenced was peripheral blood. The source is a man between 60 and 75 years old with COVID-19, enrolled during active disease.

This clone was found a few times. The chain uses TRBV10-1 and TRBJ2-1; no clear D. The CDR3 runs to 13 residues. Germline V gene data show CDR1 as WNHNN and CDR2 as SYGVQD (reference sequence). V dropped 2 bases and J dropped 5 bases, with 7 bases sitting between them. In DNA form, the CDR3 reads TGCGCCAGCAGTGAGAGCTCGAACAATGAGCAGTTCTTC. This gives the protein CASSESSNNEQFF.

The CDR3 reads CASSQDRDRGLLAFF. CDR3 bases: TGTGCCAGCAGCCAAGATCGGGACAGGGGATTGTTGGCTTTCTTT. The rearrangement uses TRBV4-2 and TRBJ1-1, with TRBD1 identical over 10 bases. V lost 0 bases and J lost 11; bases outside the gene matches: 9. There are 15 residues in the CDR3. Looked up from germline, CDR1 is LGHNA and CDR2 is YNFKEQ.

The V and J genes are TRBV11-2 and TRBJ2-7; the match to TRBD1 covers 10 bases. The CDR3 runs 16 residues. CDR1 and CDR2 (germline): SGHAT, FQNNGV. The V segment lost 5 bases and the J segment 2 bases; nucleotides outside the gene matches: 9. This chain's CDR3 is CASSRTGGTVPYEQYF. The CDR3 DNA sequence: TGTGCCAGCAGCCGGACAGGGGGAACTGTCCCCTACGAGCAGTACTTC.

The chain links TRBV27 to TRBJ1-6, with D unresolved. The CDR3 loop spans 17 amino acids. Germline CDR1 and CDR2: MNHEY and SMNVEV (reference sequence). Trimming took off 2 bases at V and 0 bases at J, with 11 bases between the two ends. This CDR3 reads CASSLGWRSSYNSPLHF. The CDR3 DNA reads as TGTGCCAGCAGTTTAGGCTGGAGAAGCTCCTATAATTCACCCCTCCACTTT.

The J gene is TRBJ2-5, the V gene TRBV10-1; 7 bases are shared with TRBD1. Germline values: CDR1 WNHNN, CDR2 SYGVQD (reference sequence). The trim removed 3 bases at V and 5 bases at J, leaving 9 bases unmatched. The CDR3 loop spans 15 amino acids. CDR3 sequence reads: CASSDPGTDPETQYF. The CDR3 DNA reads TGCGCCAGCAGTGACCCCGGGACAGACCCCGAGACCCAGTACTTC.

V is TRBV5-1 and J is TRBJ2-3; 9 bases are shared with TRBD2. Trimming cost V 0 bases and J 4 bases; bases outside gene matches: 6. Per the germline V gene, CDR1 is SGHRS and CDR2 is YFSETQ. CDR3 length: 16 amino acids. The CDR3 reads CASSLGGGRAADTQYF. In DNA form, the CDR3 reads TGCGCCAGCAGCTTGGGGGGCGGGAGGGCCGCAGATACGCAGTATTTT. The full variable domain, completed using reference TRBV5-1 and TRBJ2-3, is KAGVTQTPRYLIKTRGQQVTLSCSPISGHRSVSWYQQTPGQGLQFLFEYFSETQRNKGNFPGRFSGRQFSNSRSEMNVSTLELGDSALYLCASSLGGGRAADTQYFGPGTRLTVL.

For this clone: The junction shows a germline mismatch at one end, possibly a read error. The CDR3 protein is CASSPQREQPQHF. CDR3 sequence (DNA): TGTGCCAGCTCGCCACAGAGGGAGCAGCCCCAGCATTTT. The gene calls are TRBV18 and TRBJ1-5; D gene unclear. Germline CDR1 reads KGHSH; CDR2 reads LQKENI. The CDR3 totals 13 residues. Filled out from reference TRBV18 and TRBJ1-5, the complete variable domain reads NAGVMQNPRHLVRRRGQEARLRCSPMKGHSHVYWYRQLPEEGLKFMVYLQKENIIDESGMPKERFSAEFPKEGPSILRIQQVVRGDSAAYFCASSPQREQPQHFGDGTRLSIL.

This chain uses TRBV6-5 with TRBJ2-2, with 7 bases aligning to TRBD2. The V gene end was trimmed by 3 bases and the J gene end by 5 bases; junction bases not matched to a gene: 6. The CDR3 has 15 residues. Germline loops: CDR1 MNHEY, CDR2 SVGAGI. CDR3 sequence: CASSYAGVRTGELFF. The CDR3 DNA reads as TGTGCCAGCAGTTATGCGGGAGTAAGGACCGGGGAGCTGTTTTTT.

V usage is TRBV2 and J usage is TRBJ2-1; 8 positions agree with TRBD2. The CDR3 spans 16 residues. V gave up 3 bases and J gave up 5 bases; unmatched junction bases: 9. Germline CDR1 is SNHLY and CDR2 is FYNNEI. The CDR3 sequence is CASSDPEREWNNEQFF. The CDR3 bases are TGTGCCAGCAGTGATCCTGAGCGGGAGTGGAACAATGAGCAGTTCTTC.

The genes are TRBV6-5 and TRBJ2-3; weak D call: TRBD2 (6 bases). The V and J ends lost 5 bases and 6 bases respectively, with 6 bases between them. Germline V gene sequence: CDR1 MNHEY, CDR2 SVGAGI. The CDR3 runs to 11 residues. CDR3 nucleotides: TGTGCCAGCAGTCGGGAGGATACGCAGTATTTT. Encoded protein: CASSREDTQYF.

The chain is built from TRBV24-1 and TRBJ1-5, with a tentative D call TRBD1 (6 bases). With 4 bases removed from V and 7 bases from J, the gap between germline ends came to 13 bases. CDR1 and CDR2 (germline): KGHDR, SFDVKD. The CDR3 has 14 residues. CDR3 coding DNA: TGTGCCACCAGTGAGACGCCGGGGGGCCAGCCCCAGCATTTT. It codes for CATSETPGGQPQHF.

The rearrangement joins TRBV7-2 to TRBJ1-2; 7 nucleotides align to TRBD1. The CDR3 is 14 amino acids. Per the germline V gene, CDR1 is SGHTA and CDR2 is FQGNSA. With 7 bases clipped from V and 3 bases from J, the junction kept 8 bases outside the gene matches. The chain's CDR3 is CASNTPGTDYGYTF. In nucleotides, the CDR3 is TGTGCCAGCAACACCCCCGGGACAGACTATGGCTACACCTTC.

This clone has more than one count but fewer than ten. V usage is TRBV6-5 and J usage is TRBJ2-1; 9 bases match TRBD2. The V gene end was trimmed by 5 bases and the J gene end by 3 bases; junction bases not matched to a gene: 5. CDR3 size: 15 residues. The germline V gene has CDR1 MNHEY and CDR2 SVGAGI. CDR3 DNA sequence: TGTGCCAGCAGTAGGTCTAGCGGGAACTACAATGAGCAGTTCTTC. As protein: CASSRSSGNYNEQFF.

A single count supports this clone. J is TRBJ1-5 and V is TRBV21-1. TRBV21-1 is shown as a pseudogene. CDR3 size: 15 residues. CDR3 sequence: CASSNTLDSNQPQHF. The CDR3 DNA reads as TGTGCCAGCAGCAACACCCTAGACAGCAATCAGCCCCAGCATTTT.

Concerning this clone: Other DNA sequences from this sample encode an identical CDR3 as well. J is TRBJ1-2 and V is TRBV20-1, with D maybe TRBD1 (6 bases). Germline values: CDR1 DFQATT, CDR2 SNEGSKA (reference sequence). Trimming cost V 6 bases and J 3 bases, with 8 bases left between them. This CDR3 spans 11 amino acids. CDR3 sequence: CSARQDYGYTF. The CDR3 region has the DNA TGCAGTGCGAGACAGGACTATGGCTACACCTTC.

The chain combines TRBV5-1 with TRBJ2-1, with D perhaps TRBD2 (5 bases). The CDR3 consists of 17 residues. V was cut by 0 bases and J by 7 bases, with 20 bases left in between. Germline V gene sequence: CDR1 SGHRS, CDR2 YFSETQ. The CDR3 region is CASSLARAQRGVNEQFF. The CDR3 DNA reads as TGCGCCAGCAGCTTGGCGCGGGCCCAAAGAGGTGTAAATGAGCAGTTCTTC.

The CDR3 sequence: CAWAGGSYNSPLHF. The DNA for the CDR3 is TGTGCCTGGGCAGGAGGCTCCTATAATTCACCCCTCCACTTT. The gene calls are TRBV30 and TRBJ1-6; D uncertain. Germline CDR1 GTSNPN, CDR2 SVGIG (reference sequence). This CDR3 contains 14 residues. The V and J ends lost 5 bases and 0 bases respectively, with 8 bases between them.